Sequencing of this TCR beta chain was carried out in a study of T cells after yellow fever vaccination. Whole-study context: In the case of low-cell-number fractions, SMART-Seq v4 Ultra Low Input was used for preparation.

Template-switching 5'RACE yielded the TCR cDNA; a universal primer site and UMIs were added in the process. One entry per CDR3 protein results from TCRdb running MiXCR on the 5' RACE reads. The sample lists about 400,000 distinct CDR3 sequences, roughly 6.2% occurring once. The V end lost 5 bases, the J end lost 2 bases, and 13 bases lay between the germline ends. Germline V gene data show CDR1 as SNHLY and CDR2 as FYNNEI. There are 14 residues in the CDR3. V and J are TRBV2 and TRBJ2-7; D might be TRBD1 (6 bases). The material was PBMCs, obtained 5 days after the yellow fever booster vaccination. The sequence derives from a man in his thirties or forties who received the YFV17D yellow fever vaccine. CDR3 region: CASSLDSPTYEQYF. In DNA form, the CDR3 reads TGTGCCAGCAGTCTGGACAGCCCCACCTACGAGCAGTACTTC.